The following is a TCR beta chain sequence with its context. The sample belongs to a study of blood T cell repertoires in COVID-19. Overall study context: Acute and convalescent COVID-19 specimens originated in the United States, Italy and Spain. The cDNA or gDNA used as material had been derived from T cells, B-cell-depleted T cells, or PBMCs.

Unmatched junction bases numbered 7, after V lost 10 bases and J lost 1 base. From germline, CDR1 is WSHSY and CDR2 SAAADI. The CDR3 is 14 residues long. In the study's own analysis: Amplification of reference gene primers was used by the study to estimate nucleated cell counts. Assay: immunoSEQ multiplex PCR; the TCRdb copy retains only in-frame clones and omits some. D and trimming come from the DNA, and the V and J calls and clone size come from that table. The table has 200,000 to 300,000 clones, about 80% seen once. The sequenced sample was peripheral blood. This TCR was sampled from a woman aged 80 or over with acute or convalescent COVID-19. The chain carries TRBV10-2 and TRBJ1-1; 9 nucleotides match TRBD1. The CDR3 DNA follows: TGCGCCACCGAAGCGGGACAGGGGAACACTGAAGCTTTCTTT. Translation gives CATEAGQGNTEAFF.